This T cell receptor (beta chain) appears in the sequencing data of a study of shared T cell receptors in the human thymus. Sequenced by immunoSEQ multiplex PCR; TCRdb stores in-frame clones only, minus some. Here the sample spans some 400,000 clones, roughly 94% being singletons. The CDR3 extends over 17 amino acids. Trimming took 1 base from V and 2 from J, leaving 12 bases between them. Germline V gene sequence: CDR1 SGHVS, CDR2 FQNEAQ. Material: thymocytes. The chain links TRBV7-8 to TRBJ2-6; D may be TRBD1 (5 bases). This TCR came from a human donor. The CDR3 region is CASSLGPGKTGANVLTF. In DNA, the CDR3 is TGTGCCAGCAGCTTAGGCCCAGGGAAAACTGGGGCCAACGTCCTGACTTTC. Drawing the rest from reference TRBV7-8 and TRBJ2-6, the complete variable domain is GAGVSQSPRYKVAKRGQDVALRCDPISGHVSLFWYQQALGQGPEFLTYFQNEAQLDKSGLPSDRFFAERPEGSVSTLKIQRTQQEDSAVYLCASSLGPGKTGANVLTFGAGSRLTVL.